This T cell receptor (beta chain) was observed in a study of T cells in localized non-small cell lung cancer. This clone was picked up one time. The antigen is not known. The CDR3 length is 16 residues. The junction had 10 bases not matched to a gene; V was cut back by 5 bases and J by 5 bases. In germline, CDR1 is SGDLS, CDR2 YYNGEE. Points from the study as a whole: Highest T cell clonality was seen in uninvolved adjacent lung, surpassing that measured in tumor. Blood T cell density predicted longer survival; adjacent-lung clonality, shorter.

The data were produced by immunoSEQ multiplex PCR, yet TCRdb's version contains in-frame clones alone and is incomplete. In the table there are some 11,000 clones, 90% of which are singletons. This clonotype was obtained from a male donor aged 60 or over with stage III lung adenocarcinoma. This material consisted of peripheral blood, taken before any cancer treatment. V gene TRBV9 combines with J gene TRBJ2-2; 9 nucleotides line up with TRBD2. CDR3 region: CASRPGAGGRTGELFF. The CDR3 DNA reads TGTGCCAGCAGGCCTGGAGCGGGAGGACGGACCGGGGAGCTGTTTTTT. Looking up the rest from reference TRBV9 and TRBJ2-2 gives the full variable domain: DSGVTQTPKHLITATGQRVTLRCSPRSGDLSVYWYQQSLDQGLQFLIQYYNGEERAKGNILERFSAQQFPDLHSELNLSSLELGDSALYFCASRPGAGGRTGELFFGEGSRLTVL.